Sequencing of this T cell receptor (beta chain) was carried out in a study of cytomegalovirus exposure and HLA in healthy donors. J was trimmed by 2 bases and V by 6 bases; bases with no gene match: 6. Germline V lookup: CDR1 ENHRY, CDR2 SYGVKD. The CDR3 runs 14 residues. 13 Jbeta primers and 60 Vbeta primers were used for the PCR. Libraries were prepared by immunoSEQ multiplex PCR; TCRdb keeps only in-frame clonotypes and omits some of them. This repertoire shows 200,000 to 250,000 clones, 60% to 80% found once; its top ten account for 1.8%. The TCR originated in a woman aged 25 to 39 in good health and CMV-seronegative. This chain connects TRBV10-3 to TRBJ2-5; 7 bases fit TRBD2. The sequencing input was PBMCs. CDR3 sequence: CAIRGAGEQETQYF. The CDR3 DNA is TGTGCCATCAGAGGCGCGGGGGAGCAAGAGACCCAGTACTTC.